These 22 T cell receptor beta chains were sequenced from one sample in a study of lung T cells in sarcoidosis with Löfgren's syndrome (dated by TCRdb to about 2017). The sequencer was an Illumina MiSeq. Using fastp at Q25 and MiXCR, TCRdb reprocessed the public reads and kept productive beta chains. Every distinct CDR3 protein forms one entry, paired with its most common genes and DNA. The sample contains around 1,200 distinct CDR3 sequences, 22% of them found a single time. The ten largest clones add up to approximately 15% of the sample. Input material: CD4+ T cells from PBMCs. All receptors come from a human donor with sarcoidosis (Löfgren's syndrome or another form), or a control subject (not recorded which).

This clonotype is classed as medium-sized. The J gene is TRBJ2-7, the V gene TRBV12-3 or TRBV12-4, with TRBD2 identical over 9 bases. Trimming removed 5 bases from V and 4 bases from J; junction bases left unmatched: 12. The CDR3 has 16 residues. CDR3 in DNA: TGTGCCAGCAGTCCCGGCCGGCGGGGGGGCCGATACGAGCAGTACTTC. Its protein product is CASSPGRRGGRYEQYF.

Concerning this clonotype: Relative to the germline gene, one junction end is altered; a read error may explain this. V usage is TRBV20-1 and J usage is TRBJ2-2, with D perhaps TRBD2 (6 bases). CDR3 length: 14 amino acids. Germline V gene lookup returns CDR1 DFQATT and CDR2 SNEGSKA (reference sequence). DNA of the CDR3: TGCAGTGTTCTCTCGGGGGTCAACACCGGGGAGCTGTTCTTT. Translation: CSVLSGVNTGELFF.

Turning to this clonotype: The junction and the germline gene differ at one end; a read error may be behind it. The chain has TRBV4-2 and TRBJ1-1, with 8 bases identical to TRBD1. This CDR3 has 15 amino acids. Germline V gene data show CDR1 as LGHNA and CDR2 as YNFKEQ. The CDR3 DNA follows: TGTGCCAGCAGCCTCCAGGGGGCGTGGAACACTGGAGCTCTCTTT. This encodes CASSLQGAWNTGALF.

This clonotype rates as large. The chain recombines TRBV3-1 with TRBJ1-5; D is ambiguous. The V gene lost 0 bases and the J gene lost 6 bases, with 6 bases spanning the gap. Germline V gene sequence: CDR1 LGHDT, CDR2 YNNKEL (reference sequence). CDR3 length: 13 residues. For the CDR3, the DNA is TGTGCCAGCAGCCAAGACATGAGTCAGCCCCAGCATTTT. This sequence encodes CASSQDMSQPQHF.

About this clonotype: This may come from a read error, since a much larger clone is one base off. The chain links TRBV5-5 to TRBJ1-1; D unresolved. The CDR3 has 13 residues. Germline V gene sequence: CDR1 SGHKS, CDR2 YYEKEE (reference sequence). Deletions cut 1 base from V and 7 bases from J, with 11 bases between. This CDR3 is CASSLSSANEAFF. The CDR3 DNA is TGTGCCAGCAGCTTGAGCAGCGCAAATGAAGCTTTCTTT. Full variable domain (outside the CDR3, taken from reference TRBV5-5 and TRBJ1-1): DAGVTQSPTHLIKTRGQQVTLRCSPISGHKSVSWYQQVLGQGPQFIFQYYEKEERGRGNFPDRFSARQFPNYSSELNVNALLLGDSALYLCASSLSSANEAFFGQGTRLTVV.

This clonotype was seen at least ten times. J is TRBJ2-7 and V is TRBV29-1; TRBD2 agrees at 7 bases. This CDR3 has 14 amino acids. With V trimmed by 7 bases and J by 4 bases, 13 bases remained unmatched. Germline CDR1 is SQVTM and CDR2 is ANQGSEA. DNA for the CDR3: TGCAGCGGAGGGACTTGCGGGAGTTTATACGAGCAGTACTTC. Protein product: CSGGTCGSLYEQYF.

Comments on this clonotype: A much larger clone is a single base away; this may be a read error. This chain uses TRBV30 with TRBJ1-4; D is perhaps TRBD1 (5 bases). Germline V gene sequence: CDR1 GTSNPN, CDR2 SVGIG (reference sequence). This CDR3 spans 11 amino acids. The DNA for the CDR3 is TGTGCCTGTGAGGGGAATGAAAAAATGTTTTTT. Amino acid sequence: CACEGNEKMFF. The full variable domain, completed using reference TRBV30 and TRBJ1-4, is SQTIHQWPATLVQPVGSPLSLECTVEGTSNPNLYWYRQAAGRGLQLLFYSVGIGQISSEVPQNLSASRPQDRQFILSSKKLLLSDSGFYLCACEGNEKMFFGSGTQLSVL.

By share of the sample, this clonotype is large. V gene TRBV6-2 or TRBV6-3 combines with J gene TRBJ2-7, with TRBD2 matching 11 bases. The CDR3 runs 14 residues. Germline CDR1 is MNHEY and CDR2 is SVGEGT. The ends lost 4 bases at V and 2 bases at J; junction bases unmatched: 1. The CDR3 DNA follows: TGTGCCAGCAGTTTACTAGCGGGAGCCTACGAGCAGTACTTC. It is translated as CASSLLAGAYEQYF.

By proportion, this clonotype is medium-sized. J is TRBJ2-5 and V is TRBV13; D is unresolved. V was cut by 3 bases and J by 0 bases, with 5 bases left in between. Germline V gives CDR1 PRHDT, CDR2 FYEKMQ (reference sequence). The CDR3 runs to 13 residues. CDR3 in amino acids: CASSFQYQETQYF. CDR3 sequence (DNA): TGTGCCAGCAGCTTCCAGTACCAAGAGACCCAGTACTTC.

The rearrangement uses TRBV28 and TRBJ1-1; D gene uncertain. The germline CDR1 and CDR2 sequences are MDHEN and SYDVKM. The length of the CDR3 is 14 residues. Trimming pared 2 bases from V and 10 bases from J, leaving 17 bases between. CDR3 region: CASSLVRVATGAFF. In nucleotides, the CDR3 is TGTGCCAGCAGTTTAGTTAGGGTGGCCACGGGAGCTTTCTTT.

This clonotype was seen at least ten times. The chain combines TRBV30 with TRBJ2-3; the D gene could be TRBD1 or TRBD2 (5 bases each). Germline-derived CDR1 and CDR2 are GTSNPN and SVGIG (reference sequence). Trimming took 3 bases from V and 3 from J, leaving 13 bases between them. CDR3 length: 14 amino acids. The CDR3 nucleotides are TGTGCCTGGAGCTGGGGGTTGGTAACAGATACGCAGTATTTT. Translating it yields CAWSWGLVTDTQYF.

This clonotype is classed as large. At one end the junction does not follow the germline gene, possibly because of a read error. This chain links TRBV2 with TRBJ1-5; the D is unclear. The germline V gene has CDR1 SNHLY and CDR2 FYNNEI. The CDR3 contains 11 residues. The CDR3 DNA sequence: TGCGAGACACTTAGCAATCAGCCCCAGCATTTT. Encoded protein: CETLSNQPQHF.

By frequency in the sample, this clonotype is medium-sized. The chain carries TRBV9 and TRBJ2-7; D is possibly TRBD1 (6 bases). Germline V gene data show CDR1 as SGDLS and CDR2 as YYNGEE. The germline V and J ends were trimmed by 2 bases and 1 base, with 10 bases remaining between them. CDR3 size: 14 residues. The CDR3 loop reads CASSVVGQSYEQYF. The CDR3 region has the DNA TGTGCCAGCAGCGTGGTCGGACAGTCCTACGAGCAGTACTTC.

By its share, this clonotype is large. V and J are TRBV4-1 and TRBJ2-3; D assignment may be TRBD1 or TRBD2 (5 bases each). Trimming shortened V by 4 bases and J by 4 bases, and 21 bases separated the two germline ends. The CDR3 has 17 residues. In germline, CDR1 is MGHRA, CDR2 YSYEKL. This CDR3 is CASSPSPGRSTSDTQYF. The CDR3 DNA follows: TGCGCCAGCAGCCCTAGTCCGGGACGCTCTACATCAGATACGCAGTATTTT.

Within the sample, this clonotype is large. This sequence joins TRBV20-1 and TRBJ2-3, with D perhaps given as TRBD1 or TRBD2 (5 bases each). With 6 bases removed from V and 6 bases from J, the gap between germline ends came to 10 bases. The length of the CDR3 is 11 residues. The germline CDR1 and CDR2 sequences are DFQATT and SNEGSKA (reference sequence). The CDR3 DNA follows: TGCAGTGCCGGGACCAGGGATACGCAGTATTTT. Protein product: CSAGTRDTQYF.

By proportion, this clonotype is large. The rearrangement links TRBV6-1 to TRBJ2-7; D is unresolved. The CDR3 runs 13 residues. V lost 7 bases and J lost 2, with 12 bases in between. Germline V gene sequence: CDR1 MNHNS, CDR2 SASEGT. Here the CDR3 DNA reads TGTGCCAGCACGGACCTAGTGACCTACGAGCAGTACTTC. This encodes CASTDLVTYEQYF.

This clonotype appeared once. A much bigger clone sits one base away, suggesting this may be a read error. The chain is built from TRBV30 and TRBJ2-7; D perhaps matches TRBD1 (7 bases). The CDR3 sequence is 14 residues long. CDR1 is GTSNPN and CDR2 is SVGIG in the germline V gene (reference sequence). The CDR3 spells CAWSVGQGVRERYF. The CDR3 nucleotides are TGTGCCTGGAGTGTCGGTCAGGGGGTCCGGGAGCGGTACTTC.

This clonotype is medium-sized (0.01 to 0.1%) by share. V usage is TRBV14 and J usage is TRBJ2-6, with unresolved D. Germline V gene lookup returns CDR1 SGHDN and CDR2 FVKESK. The V end was cut by 5 bases, the J end by 0 bases, with 11 bases between. The CDR3 is made up of 16 amino acids. As DNA, the CDR3 is TGTGCCAGCAGCACCCTACAGAGCTCTGGGGCCAACGTCCTGACTTTC. It translates to CASSTLQSSGANVLTF.

This clonotype has just a few counts. The germline gene is not matched at one end of the junction; a read error may be the cause. The V and J genes are TRBV18 and TRBJ1-1; D is uncertain. CDR1 KGHSH and CDR2 LQKENI come from the germline V gene. CDR3 length: 15 residues. The CDR3 region has the DNA TGTGCCAGCTCGCCGAGGCAGTCTGCCCACACTGAAACTTTCTTT. This codes for CASSPRQSAHTETFF.

By share, this clonotype counts as medium-sized (0.01 to 0.1%). The gene calls are TRBV20-1 and TRBJ2-7; 7 nucleotides match TRBD1. V trimming: 3 bases; J trimming: 5 bases; junction bases outside the gene matches: 7. This CDR3 spans 13 amino acids. Germline CDR1 DFQATT, CDR2 SNEGSKA (reference sequence). CDR3 nucleotides: TGCAGTGCTAGGGGGACAGCCCAGGACGAGCAGTACTTC. Amino acid sequence: CSARGTAQDEQYF.

This clonotype is labeled as medium-sized. The rearrangement uses TRBV2 and TRBJ2-3, with D perhaps assigned TRBD1 or TRBD2 (5 bases each). Germline V gene lookup returns CDR1 SNHLY and CDR2 FYNNEI. V lost 6 bases, J lost 8 bases, and 15 bases lay in between. The CDR3 length is 13 residues. CDR3 nucleotides: TGTGCCAGCAGACAAGTAACTGGGGGTACGCAGTATTTT. Amino acids: CASRQVTGGTQYF.

Concerning this clonotype itself: Mismatch with germline at one junction end may stem from a read error. The chain has TRBV20-1 and TRBJ2-4; D possibly matches TRBD1 or TRBD2 (5 bases each). The germline V gene encodes CDR1 DFQATT and CDR2 SNEGSKA (reference sequence). The CDR3 is made up of 13 amino acids. The CDR3 DNA reads TGCCGTGCTAGAGTCACAACCGGGGCCATTCAGTACTTC. Protein product: CRARVTTGAIQYF.